The source of this T cell receptor beta chain is a study of blood T cell repertoires in COVID-19. CDR1 is SNHLY, CDR2 FYNNEI, per germline. J was trimmed by 3 bases and V by 4 bases; bases with no gene match: 2. This CDR3 has 13 amino acids. Assay: immunoSEQ multiplex PCR; the TCRdb copy retains only in-frame clones and omits some. Of around 300,000 clones listed, nearly 90% are singletons. The sequence was obtained from a woman aged 40-49 years with COVID-19, enrolled during active disease. Source material: peripheral blood. The rearrangement joins TRBV2 to TRBJ1-2; TRBD1 aligns across 7 bases. CDR3: CASSVGTDYGYTF. Written as DNA, the CDR3 is TGTGCCAGCAGTGTTGGGACAGACTATGGCTACACCTTC.